These T cell receptor beta chains were read from a single sample in a study of cytomegalovirus exposure and HLA in healthy donors. Generated by immunoSEQ multiplex PCR, the TCRdb table keeps only in-frame clones and is missing some. The sample has some 170,000 clones; roughly 84% are singletons. Sequenced material: PBMCs. The receptors originated from a man aged 25 to 45 in good health and CMV-seropositive. The CDR3 runs from the conserved cysteine through the conserved F or W.

j_call: TRBJ2-1
v_call: TRBV11-3
cdr3_aa: CASSPKEGGGYNEQFF

j_call: TRBJ2-1
v_call: TRBV29-1
cdr3_aa: CSVAEAYNEQFF

j_call: TRBJ2-3
v_call: TRBV11-2
cdr3_aa: CASSAIRGTSGRWDTQYF

j_call: TRBJ2-5
v_call: TRBV28
cdr3_aa: CASSFKTQYF

j_call: TRBJ2-1
v_call: TRBV19
cdr3_aa: CASQGQGASNEQFF

j_call: TRBJ1-4
v_call: TRBV10-3
cdr3_aa: CAISGEPNEKLFF

j_call: TRBJ2-1
v_call: TRBV9
cdr3_aa: CASSDGTSGYNEQFF

j_call: TRBJ2-3
v_call: TRBV19
cdr3_aa: CASSSGQSRASTDTQYF

j_call: TRBJ2-3
v_call: TRBV19
cdr3_aa: CASSPRNLADTQYF

j_call: TRBJ2-5
v_call: TRBV6-1
cdr3_aa: CASSVTGSETQYF

j_call: TRBJ1-1
v_call: TRBV19
cdr3_aa: CASSTLTGVNTEAFF

j_call: TRBJ2-1
v_call: TRBV6-1
cdr3_aa: CASSEEGGYNEQFF

j_call: TRBJ2-7
v_call: TRBV5-4
cdr3_aa: CASSPDMVYEQYF

j_call: TRBJ2-7
v_call: TRBV10-3
cdr3_aa: CAISESTGVGEQYF

j_call: TRBJ1-1
v_call: TRBV5-1
cdr3_aa: CASSFRQQNTEAFF

j_call: TRBJ1-2
v_call: TRBV30
cdr3_aa: CAWMGVGSSGYTF

j_call: TRBJ1-3
v_call: TRBV5-6
cdr3_aa: CASLLGRDGNTIYF

j_call: TRBJ1-1
v_call: TRBV6-1
cdr3_aa: CASTGGLFEAFF

j_call: TRBJ1-3
v_call: TRBV6-4
cdr3_aa: CASVDRVPGQGVGNTIYF

j_call: TRBJ2-1
v_call: TRBV11-3
cdr3_aa: CASSRGQKTYNEQFF

j_call: TRBJ2-7
v_call: TRBV6-5
cdr3_aa: CASSYLAGEGEQYF

j_call: TRBJ2-7
v_call: TRBV7-8
cdr3_aa: CASSSREQTTYEQYF

j_call: TRBJ1-2
v_call: TRBV5-1
cdr3_aa: CASSLGGEHRYGYTF

j_call: TRBJ1-2
v_call: TRBV27
cdr3_aa: CASTEGFPNYGYTF